The rows below give T cell receptor beta chains drawn from one sample of a study of blood T cell repertoires in COVID-19. This table comes from immunoSEQ multiplex PCR, and its TCRdb copy is limited to in-frame clones, with some not included. Of under 300,000 clones in the sample, around 85% are singletons; the top ten hold roughly 11%. Sequencing was performed on peripheral blood. These receptors all come from a woman in her 70s with acute or convalescent COVID-19. Each CDR3 is given with its conserved first and last residue. A D gene is named only where the DNA matches it firmly. The listing skips clone size in some rows; elsewhere it reads once, few, many or a size class.

.	TRBD1	TRBV11-1	TRBJ1-1	CASSPWTGRNTEAFF	TGTGCCAGCAGCCCGTGGACAGGGCGGAACACTGAAGCTTTCTTT
few	.	TRBV11-2	TRBJ1-2	CASSLVELNGYTF	TGTGCCAGCAGCTTAGTAGAATTAAATGGCTACACCTTC
.	.	TRBV10-2	TRBJ1-1	CASSPGRGTGAEAFF	TGCGCCAGCAGTCCGGGACGGGGGACGGGCGCTGAAGCTTTCTTT
.	.	TRBV5-1	TRBJ1-1	CASSQDSGNTEAFF	TGCGCCAGCAGCCAGGACAGCGGGAACACTGAAGCTTTCTTT
.	.	TRBV3-1/TRBV3-2	TRBJ1-6	CASSPLVSSYNSPLHF	TGTGCCAGCAGCCCTCTGGTGAGCTCCTATAATTCACCCCTCCACTTT
once	TRBD2	TRBV11-3	TRBJ2-2	CASSPGLAGGSWAGELFF	TGTGCCAGCAGCCCAGGACTAGCGGGGGGTTCGTGGGCCGGGGAGCTGTTTTTT
few	TRBD1	TRBV18	TRBJ1-2	CASSPYDRGRGGYTF	TGTGCCAGCTCACCTTATGACAGGGGACGGGGTGGCTACACCTTC
.	.	TRBV18	TRBJ2-3	CASSGYLSGTSTDTQYF	TGTGCCAGCTCAGGATACCTTAGCGGCACTAGCACAGATACGCAGTATTTT
.	.	TRBV5-1	TRBJ2-7	CASSWRGEGNDEQYF	TGCGCCAGCAGCTGGAGGGGAGAAGGGAACGACGAGCAGTACTTC
.	TRBD1	TRBV7-9	TRBJ1-1	CASSSTGFAEAFF	TGTGCCAGCAGTTCGACAGGGTTCGCTGAAGCTTTCTTT
.	TRBD1	TRBV9	TRBJ1-6	CASSALGGEYNSPLHF	TGTGCCAGCAGCGCCCTAGGGGGCGAGTATAATTCACCCCTCCACTTT
.	.	TRBV6-1	TRBJ2-5	CASSEARGWRIGETQYF	TGTGCCAGCAGTGAAGCGCGGGGTTGGAGGATTGGAGAGACCCAGTACTTC
.	.	TRBV29-1	TRBJ2-6	CSVLAGANVLTF	TGCAGCGTCCTAGCTGGGGCCAACGTCCTGACTTTC
.	TRBD2	TRBV7-9	TRBJ2-1	CASRVGLAGGPANEQFF	TGTGCCAGCAGAGTTGGACTAGCGGGGGGGCCTGCCAATGAGCAGTTCTTC
.	.	TRBV3-1/TRBV3-2	TRBJ1-1	CASSQLRTEAFF	TGTGCCAGCAGCCAACTTCGCACTGAAGCTTTCTTT
.	.	TRBV19	TRBJ1-5	CASSSVWGGNQPQHF	TGTGCCAGTAGTTCAGTCTGGGGAGGCAATCAGCCCCAGCATTTT
.	TRBD2	TRBV4-2	TRBJ2-1	CASSQEGAGGSEQFF	TGTGCCAGCAGCCAAGAAGGAGCGGGGGGGTCTGAGCAGTTCTTC
.	.	TRBV19	TRBJ1-1	CASSQRTPTEAFF	TGTGCCAGTAGCCAAAGGACACCTACTGAAGCTTTCTTT
once	.	TRBV7-9	TRBJ1-3	CASSLATTGNTIYF	TGTGCCAGCAGCCTCGCGACTACCGGAAACACCATATATTTT
.	.	TRBV4-1	TRBJ1-2	CASSQVGEGLGYGYTF	TGCGCCAGCAGCCAAGTAGGGGAGGGGCTAGGCTATGGCTACACCTTC
few	TRBD1	TRBV7-8	TRBJ1-5	CASSPHRGGQPQHF	TGTGCCAGCAGCCCACACAGGGGAGGACAGCCCCAGCATTTT
.	TRBD1	TRBV3-1/TRBV3-2	TRBJ2-7	CASSLYRGPYEQYF	TGTGCCAGCAGCCTCTACAGGGGGCCCTACGAGCAGTACTTC
.	.	TRBV7-2	TRBJ2-1	CASSPDGAFNEQFF	TGTGCCAGCAGCCCCGACGGAGCCTTCAATGAGCAGTTCTTC
.	.	TRBV19	TRBJ1-5	CATGGVGQPQHF	TGTGCCACCGGAGGGGTAGGTCAGCCCCAGCATTTT
.	TRBD1	TRBV15	TRBJ2-1	CATSRVGQLNEQFF	TGTGCCACCAGCAGAGTGGGACAGCTCAATGAGCAGTTCTTC
.	TRBD1	TRBV20-1	TRBJ1-3	CSASGGTGRRNTIYF	TGCAGTGCAAGTGGGGGGACAGGGCGTCGAAACACCATATATTTT
.	.	TRBV12-5	TRBJ2-7	CASGFGGQSYEQYF	TGTGCTAGTGGTTTCGGAGGCCAGTCCTACGAGCAGTACTTC
.	.	TRBV11-2	TRBJ2-5	CASSLLQGRETQYF	TGTGCCAGCAGCCTACTACAGGGTAGGGAGACCCAGTACTTC
.	.	TRBV15	TRBJ2-3	CATSRDMGQGDTQYF	TGTGCCACCAGCAGAGATATGGGGCAGGGGGATACGCAGTATTTT
.	TRBD1	TRBV6-5	TRBJ1-1	CASSSRTGSNTEAFF	TGTGCCAGCAGTTCCCGGACAGGGAGTAACACTGAAGCTTTCTTT
few	.	TRBV11-3	TRBJ2-5	CASSPGEDARETQYF	TGTGCCAGCAGCCCCGGGGAGGACGCCAGGGAGACCCAGTACTTC
.	TRBD2	TRBV11-2	TRBJ2-3	CASSQTSGATDTQYF	TGTGCCAGCAGCCAAACTAGCGGGGCTACAGATACGCAGTATTTT
.	TRBD2	TRBV18	TRBJ2-3	CASSPGASGGRVDTQYF	TGTGCCAGCTCACCAGGTGCCAGCGGGGGGCGTGTAGATACGCAGTATTTT
.	.	TRBV6-5	TRBJ1-1	CASSSWANTEAFF	TGTGCCAGCAGTTCGTGGGCGAACACTGAAGCTTTCTTT
.	TRBD2	TRBV2	TRBJ2-1	CASSVAGGPYNEQFF	TGTGCCAGCAGTGTAGCGGGGGGGCCCTACAATGAGCAGTTCTTC
once	TRBD1	TRBV5-4	TRBJ1-6	CASSLGQGATPLHF	TGTGCCAGCAGCTTGGGACAGGGCGCTACACCCCTCCACTTT
once	TRBD1	TRBV7-6	TRBJ1-2	CASSLTGGHGYTF	TGTGCCAGCAGCTTAACAGGGGGCCATGGCTACACCTTC
once	.	TRBV30	TRBJ1-2	CAWDLNYGYTF	TGTGCCTGGGATCTTAACTATGGCTACACCTTC
.	TRBD2	TRBV3-1/TRBV3-2	TRBJ2-5	CASSLRTSGLWGTQYF	TGTGCCAGCAGCCTAAGGACTAGCGGGCTCTGGGGGACCCAGTACTTC
.	TRBD1	TRBV29-1	TRBJ1-1	CSVWDRENTEAFF	TGCAGCGTGTGGGACAGGGAGAACACTGAAGCTTTCTTT